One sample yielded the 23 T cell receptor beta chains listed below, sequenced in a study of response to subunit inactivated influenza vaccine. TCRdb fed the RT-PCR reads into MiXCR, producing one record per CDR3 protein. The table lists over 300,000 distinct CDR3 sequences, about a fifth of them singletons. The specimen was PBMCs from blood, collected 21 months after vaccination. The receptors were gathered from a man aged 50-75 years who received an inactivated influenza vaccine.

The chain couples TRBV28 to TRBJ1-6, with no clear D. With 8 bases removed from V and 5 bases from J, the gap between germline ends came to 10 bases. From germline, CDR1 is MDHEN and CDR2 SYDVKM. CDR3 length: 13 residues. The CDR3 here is CASFNGNNSPLHF. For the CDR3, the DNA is TGTGCCAGCTTTAACGGAAATAATTCACCCCTCCACTTT.

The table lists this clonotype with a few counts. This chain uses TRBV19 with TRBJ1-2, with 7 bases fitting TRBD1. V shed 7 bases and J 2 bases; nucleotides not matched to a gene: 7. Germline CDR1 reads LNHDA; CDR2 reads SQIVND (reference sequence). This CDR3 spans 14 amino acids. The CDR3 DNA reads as TGTGCCAGTAATTGGGACAGAAACAACTATGGCTACACCTTC. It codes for CASNWDRNNYGYTF.

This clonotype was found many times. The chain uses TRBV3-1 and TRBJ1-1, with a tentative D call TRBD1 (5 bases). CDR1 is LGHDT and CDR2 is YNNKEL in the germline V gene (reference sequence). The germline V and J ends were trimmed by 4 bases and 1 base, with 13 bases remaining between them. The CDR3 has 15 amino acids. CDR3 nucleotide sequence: TGTGCCAGCAGCCCCTTACTTAGGGGGAACACTGAAGCTTTCTTT. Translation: CASSPLLRGNTEAFF.

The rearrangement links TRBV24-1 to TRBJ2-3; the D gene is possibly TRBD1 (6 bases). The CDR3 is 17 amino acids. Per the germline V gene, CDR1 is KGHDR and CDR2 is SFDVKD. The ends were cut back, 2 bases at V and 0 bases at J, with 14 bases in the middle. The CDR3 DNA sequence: TGTGCCACCAGTGATTCGTCCCAGGGGCCTAGCACAGATACGCAGTATTTT. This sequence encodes CATSDSSQGPSTDTQYF.

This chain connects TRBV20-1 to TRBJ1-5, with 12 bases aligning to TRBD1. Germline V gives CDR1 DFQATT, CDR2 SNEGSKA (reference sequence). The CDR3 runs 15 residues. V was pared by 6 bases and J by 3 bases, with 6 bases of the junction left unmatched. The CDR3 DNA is TGCAGTGCACGGGACAGGGGGCTTCTCAATCAGCCCCAGCATTTT. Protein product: CSARDRGLLNQPQHF.

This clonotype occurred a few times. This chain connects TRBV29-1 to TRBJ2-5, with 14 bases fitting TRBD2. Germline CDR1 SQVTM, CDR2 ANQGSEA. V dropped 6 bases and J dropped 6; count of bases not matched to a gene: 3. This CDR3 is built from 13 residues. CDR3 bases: TGCAGCGTAAGGACTAGCGGGAGGCAGACCCAGTACTTC. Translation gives CSVRTSGRQTQYF. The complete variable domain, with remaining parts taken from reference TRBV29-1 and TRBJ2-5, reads SAVISQKPSRDICQRGTSLTIQCQVDSQVTMMFWYRQQPGQSLTLIATANQGSEATYESGFVIDKFPISRPNLTFSTLTVSNMSPEDSSIYLCSVRTSGRQTQYFGPGTRLLVL.

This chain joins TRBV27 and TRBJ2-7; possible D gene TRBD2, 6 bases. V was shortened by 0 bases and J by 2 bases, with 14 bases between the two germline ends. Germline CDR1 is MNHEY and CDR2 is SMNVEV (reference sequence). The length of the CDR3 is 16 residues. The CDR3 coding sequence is TGTGCCAGCAGTTTATCAGGCGGGACTTTCACCTACGAGCAGTACTTC. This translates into CASSLSGGTFTYEQYF.

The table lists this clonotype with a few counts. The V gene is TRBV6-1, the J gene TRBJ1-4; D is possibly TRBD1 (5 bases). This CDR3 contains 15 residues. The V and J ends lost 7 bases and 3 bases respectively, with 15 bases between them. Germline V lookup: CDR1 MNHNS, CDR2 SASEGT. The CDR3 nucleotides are TGTGCCAGCAAAAAAGGCGGGGGTCCTAATGAAAAACTGTTTTTT. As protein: CASKKGGGPNEKLFF.

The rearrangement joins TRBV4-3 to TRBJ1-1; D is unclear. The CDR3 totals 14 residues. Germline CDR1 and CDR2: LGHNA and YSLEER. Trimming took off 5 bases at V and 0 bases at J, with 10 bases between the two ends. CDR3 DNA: TGCGCCAGCAGCGTATGGAAAATGAACACTGAAGCTTTCTTT. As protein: CASSVWKMNTEAFF.

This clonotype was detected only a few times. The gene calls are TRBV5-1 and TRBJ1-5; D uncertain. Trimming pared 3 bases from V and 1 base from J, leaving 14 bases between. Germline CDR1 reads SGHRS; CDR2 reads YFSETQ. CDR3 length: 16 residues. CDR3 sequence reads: CASSWPSGTSNQPQHF. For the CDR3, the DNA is TGCGCCAGCAGCTGGCCCTCGGGTACAAGCAATCAGCCCCAGCATTTT.

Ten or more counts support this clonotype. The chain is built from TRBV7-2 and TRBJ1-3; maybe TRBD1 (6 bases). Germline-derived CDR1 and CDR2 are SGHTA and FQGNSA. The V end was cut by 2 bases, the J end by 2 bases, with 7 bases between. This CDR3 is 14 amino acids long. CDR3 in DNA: TGTGCCAGCAGCTTAAACAGGGCTGGAAACACCATATATTTT. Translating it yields CASSLNRAGNTIYF. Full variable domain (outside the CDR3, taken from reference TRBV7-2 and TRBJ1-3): GAGVSQSPSNKVTEKGKDVELRCDPISGHTALYWYRQSLGQGLEFLIYFQGNSAPDKSGLPSDRFSAERTGGSVSTLTIQRTQQEDSAVYLCASSLNRAGNTIYFGEGSWLTVV.

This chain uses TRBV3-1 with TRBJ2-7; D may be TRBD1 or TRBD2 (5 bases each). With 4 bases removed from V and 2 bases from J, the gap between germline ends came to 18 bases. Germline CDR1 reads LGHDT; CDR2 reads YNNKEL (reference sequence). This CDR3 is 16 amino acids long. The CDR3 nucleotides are TGTGCCAGCAGCCGTTCCGGGACGCAAAGGACCTACGAGCAGTACTTC. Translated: CASSRSGTQRTYEQYF.

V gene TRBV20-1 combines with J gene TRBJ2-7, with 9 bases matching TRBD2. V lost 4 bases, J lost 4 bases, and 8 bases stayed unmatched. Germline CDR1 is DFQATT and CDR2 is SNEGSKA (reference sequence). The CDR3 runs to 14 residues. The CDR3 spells CSATSSSGIYEQYF. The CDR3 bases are TGCAGTGCTACATCATCTAGCGGGATTTACGAGCAGTACTTC.

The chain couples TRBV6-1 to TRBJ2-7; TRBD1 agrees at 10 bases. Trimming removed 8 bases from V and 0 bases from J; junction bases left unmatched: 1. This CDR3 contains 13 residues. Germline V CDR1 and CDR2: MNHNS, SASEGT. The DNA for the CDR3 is TGTGCCAGCGGGACAGGGGACTCCTACGAGCAGTACTTC. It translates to CASGTGDSYEQYF.

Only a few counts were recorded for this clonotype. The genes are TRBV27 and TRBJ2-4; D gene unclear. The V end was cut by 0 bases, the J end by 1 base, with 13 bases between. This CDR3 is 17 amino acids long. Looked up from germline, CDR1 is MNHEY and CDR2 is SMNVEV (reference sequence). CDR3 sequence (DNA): TGTGCCAGCAGTTTATCCATCCTTTTGGAGGCCAAAAACATTCAGTACTTC. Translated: CASSLSILLEAKNIQYF.

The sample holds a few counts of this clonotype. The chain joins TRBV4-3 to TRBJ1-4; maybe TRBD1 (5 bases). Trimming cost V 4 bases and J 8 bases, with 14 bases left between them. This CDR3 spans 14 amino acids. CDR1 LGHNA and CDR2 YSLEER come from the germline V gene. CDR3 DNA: TGCGCCAGCAGCCTACTCGGACATACGGAAAAACTGTTTTTT. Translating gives CASSLLGHTEKLFF.

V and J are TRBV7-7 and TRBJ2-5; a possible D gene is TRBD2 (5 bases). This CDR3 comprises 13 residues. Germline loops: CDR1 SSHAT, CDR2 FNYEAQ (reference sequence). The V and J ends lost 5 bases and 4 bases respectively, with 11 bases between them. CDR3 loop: CASSNGNLETQYF. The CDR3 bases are TGTGCCAGCAGCAACGGGAATCTAGAGACCCAGTACTTC. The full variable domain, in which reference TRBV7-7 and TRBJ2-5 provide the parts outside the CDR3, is GAGVSQSPRYKVTKRGQDVTLRCDPISSHATLYWYQQALGQGPEFLTYFNYEAQPDKSGLPSDRFSAERPEGSISTLTIQRTEQRDSAMYRCASSNGNLETQYFGPGTRLLVL.

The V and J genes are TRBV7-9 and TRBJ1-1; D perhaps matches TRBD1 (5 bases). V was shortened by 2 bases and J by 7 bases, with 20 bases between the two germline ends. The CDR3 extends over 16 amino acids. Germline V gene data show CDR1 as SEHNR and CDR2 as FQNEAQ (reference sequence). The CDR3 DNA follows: TGTGCCAGCAGCTTAAAAGCCCCCGGGGACCAGGTTGAAGCTTTCTTT. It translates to CASSLKAPGDQVEAFF.

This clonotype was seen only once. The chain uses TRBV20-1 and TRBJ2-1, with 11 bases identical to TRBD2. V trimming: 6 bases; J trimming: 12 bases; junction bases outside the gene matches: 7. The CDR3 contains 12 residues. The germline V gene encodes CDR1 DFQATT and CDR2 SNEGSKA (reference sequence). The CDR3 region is CSAIAGGPVQFF. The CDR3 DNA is TGCAGTGCAATAGCGGGAGGGCCCGTGCAGTTCTTC.

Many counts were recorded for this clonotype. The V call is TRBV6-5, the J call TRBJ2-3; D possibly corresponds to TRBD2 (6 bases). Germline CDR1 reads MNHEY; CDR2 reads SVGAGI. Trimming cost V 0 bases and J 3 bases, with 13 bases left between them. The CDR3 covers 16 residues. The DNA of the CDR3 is TGTGCCAGCAGTTACTCGACGGGGGTAAAGACAGATACGCAGTATTTT. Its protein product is CASSYSTGVKTDTQYF.

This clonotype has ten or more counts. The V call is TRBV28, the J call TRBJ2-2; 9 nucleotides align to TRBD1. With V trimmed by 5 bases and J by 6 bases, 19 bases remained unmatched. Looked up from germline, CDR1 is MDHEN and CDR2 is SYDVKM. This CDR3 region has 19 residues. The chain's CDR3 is CASSTLSGTGTRSPGELFF. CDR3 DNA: TGTGCCAGCAGTACCCTGTCCGGGACAGGGACAAGATCTCCCGGGGAGCTGTTTTTT.

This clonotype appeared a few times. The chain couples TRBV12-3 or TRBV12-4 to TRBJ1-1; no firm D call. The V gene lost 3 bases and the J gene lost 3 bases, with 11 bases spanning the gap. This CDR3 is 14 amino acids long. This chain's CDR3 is CASSLSVRDTEAFF. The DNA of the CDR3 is TGTGCCAGCAGTTTGTCCGTTCGGGACACTGAAGCTTTCTTT.

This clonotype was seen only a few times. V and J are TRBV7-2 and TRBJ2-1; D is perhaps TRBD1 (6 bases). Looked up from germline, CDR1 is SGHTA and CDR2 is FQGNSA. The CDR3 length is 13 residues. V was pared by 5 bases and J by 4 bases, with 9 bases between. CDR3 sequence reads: CASSGGPYNEQFF. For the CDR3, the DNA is TGTGCCAGCAGCGGGGGCCCATACAATGAGCAGTTCTTC.